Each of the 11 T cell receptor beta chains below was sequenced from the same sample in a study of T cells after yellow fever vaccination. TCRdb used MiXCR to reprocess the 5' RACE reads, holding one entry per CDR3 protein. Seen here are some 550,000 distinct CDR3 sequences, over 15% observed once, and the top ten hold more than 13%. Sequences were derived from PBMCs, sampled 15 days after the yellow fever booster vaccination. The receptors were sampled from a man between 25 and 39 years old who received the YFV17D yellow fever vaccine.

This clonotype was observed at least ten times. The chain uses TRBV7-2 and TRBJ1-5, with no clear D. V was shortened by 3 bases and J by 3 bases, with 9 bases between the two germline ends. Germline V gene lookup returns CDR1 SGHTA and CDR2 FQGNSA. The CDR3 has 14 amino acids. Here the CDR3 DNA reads TGTGCCAGCAGCTTTGGAGTTCCCAATCAGCCCCAGCATTTT. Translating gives CASSFGVPNQPQHF. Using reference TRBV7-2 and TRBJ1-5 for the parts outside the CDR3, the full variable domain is GAGVSQSPSNKVTEKGKDVELRCDPISGHTALYWYRQSLGQGLEFLIYFQGNSAPDKSGLPSDRFSAERTGGSVSTLTIQRTQQEDSAVYLCASSFGVPNQPQHFGDGTRLSIL.

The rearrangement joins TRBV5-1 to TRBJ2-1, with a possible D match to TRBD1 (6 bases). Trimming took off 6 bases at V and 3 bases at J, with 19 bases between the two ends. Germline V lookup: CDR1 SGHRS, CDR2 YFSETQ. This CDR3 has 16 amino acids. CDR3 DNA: TGCGCCAGCACCGGGGACACCCCCCCTAACTACAATGAGCAGTTCTTC. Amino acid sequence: CASTGDTPPNYNEQFF.

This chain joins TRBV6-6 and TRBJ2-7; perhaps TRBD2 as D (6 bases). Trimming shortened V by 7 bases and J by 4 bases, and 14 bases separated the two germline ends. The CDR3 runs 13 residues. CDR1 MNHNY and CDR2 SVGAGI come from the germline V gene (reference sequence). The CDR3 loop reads CASTGRGTYEQYF. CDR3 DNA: TGTGCCAGCACCGGGCGGGGAACTTACGAGCAGTACTTC.

In DNA form, the CDR3 reads TGTGCCACCAGCAGCGATATCCACCGCGAGCAGTACTTC. This sequence encodes CATSSDIHREQYF. The chain links TRBV15 to TRBJ2-7; D unresolved. Trimming left V 3 bases short and J 6 bases short, with 12 bases between. This CDR3 spans 13 amino acids. Germline assignment: CDR1 LNHNV and CDR2 YYDKDF (reference sequence). Full variable domain (missing parts from reference TRBV15 and TRBJ2-7): DAMVIQNPRYQVTQFGKPVTLSCSQTLNHNVMYWYQQKSSQAPKLLFHYYDKDFNNEADTPDNFQSRRPNTSFCFLDIRSPGLGDTAMYLCATSSDIHREQYFGPGTRLTVT.

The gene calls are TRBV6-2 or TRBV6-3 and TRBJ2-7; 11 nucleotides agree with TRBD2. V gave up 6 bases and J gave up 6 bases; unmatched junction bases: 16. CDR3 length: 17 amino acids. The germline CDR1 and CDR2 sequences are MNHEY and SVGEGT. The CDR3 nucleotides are TGTGCCAGCAGAGATCCCGGGACTAGCGGTCTGGCAGGCGAGCAGTACTTC. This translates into CASRDPGTSGLAGEQYF.

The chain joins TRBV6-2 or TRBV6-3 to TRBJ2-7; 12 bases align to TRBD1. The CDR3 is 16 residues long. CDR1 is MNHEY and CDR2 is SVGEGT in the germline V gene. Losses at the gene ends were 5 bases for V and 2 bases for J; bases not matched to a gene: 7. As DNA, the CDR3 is TGTGCCAGCAGTGCGCCCCGGGACAGGGGGCCCTACGAGCAGTACTTC. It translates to CASSAPRDRGPYEQYF.

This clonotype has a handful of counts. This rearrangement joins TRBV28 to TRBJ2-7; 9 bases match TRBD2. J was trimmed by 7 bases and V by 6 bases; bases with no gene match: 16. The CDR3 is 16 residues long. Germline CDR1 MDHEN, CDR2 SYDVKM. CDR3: CASSRIIAGGPLEQYF. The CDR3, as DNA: TGTGCCAGCAGCCGAATCATCGCGGGAGGGCCCCTGGAGCAGTACTTC.

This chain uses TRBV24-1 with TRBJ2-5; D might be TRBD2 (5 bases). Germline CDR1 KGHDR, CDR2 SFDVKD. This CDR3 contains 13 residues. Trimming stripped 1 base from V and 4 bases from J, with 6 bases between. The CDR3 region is CATSDFEGETQYF. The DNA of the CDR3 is TGTGCCACCAGTGATTTTGAGGGAGAGACCCAGTACTTC.

This CDR3 is CASSQEVGGSYEQYF. CDR3 in DNA: TGCGCCAGCAGCCAAGAGGTGGGGGGGTCCTACGAGCAGTACTTC. The chain links TRBV4-3 to TRBJ2-7; 7 bases agree with TRBD2. The germline CDR1 and CDR2 sequences are LGHNA and YSLEER. The CDR3 contains 15 residues. V shed 0 bases and J 1 base; nucleotides not matched to a gene: 3.

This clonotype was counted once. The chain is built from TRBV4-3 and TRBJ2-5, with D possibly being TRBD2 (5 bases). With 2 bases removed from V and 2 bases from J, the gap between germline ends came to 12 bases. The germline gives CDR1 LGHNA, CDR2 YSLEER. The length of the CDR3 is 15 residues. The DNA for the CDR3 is TGCGCCAGCAGCCAATGGGCTAGCCAACAAGAGACCCAGTACTTC. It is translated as CASSQWASQQETQYF.

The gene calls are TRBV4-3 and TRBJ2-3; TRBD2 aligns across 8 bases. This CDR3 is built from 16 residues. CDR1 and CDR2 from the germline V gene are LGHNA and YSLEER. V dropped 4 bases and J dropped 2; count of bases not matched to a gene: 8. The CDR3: CASSPGDSGITDTQYF. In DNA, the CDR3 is TGCGCCAGCAGCCCCGGGGATAGCGGGATCACAGATACGCAGTATTTT.